These T cell receptor beta chains were read from a single sample in a study of T cells in localized non-small cell lung cancer. Repertoires were generated with immunoSEQ multiplex PCR, while TCRdb's copy carries only in-frame clones and drops some. The repertoire has 30,000 to 45,000 clones, around 94% of them found once; the top ten carry roughly 6.9%. The sequences come from peripheral blood, collected before any cancer treatment. Every receptor here comes from a female donor aged 60 or older with stage I lung adenocarcinoma. The CDR3 runs from the conserved cysteine through the conserved F or W.

V,J,CDR3
TRBV7-8,TRBJ1-2,CASSLANWGGDGYTF
TRBV29-1,TRBJ1-2,CSVPAQYGYTF
TRBV29-1,TRBJ1-2,CSVEDSANYGYTF
TRBV5-1,TRBJ2-3,CASSPGDREADTQYF
TRBV2,TRBJ1-5,CASQTGGQPQHF
TRBV5-1,TRBJ2-7,CASSPLGAGEQYF
TRBV5-1,TRBJ1-1,CASSPWGVSNTEAFF
TRBV5-1,TRBJ2-2,CASSRGPSGGPNTGELFF
TRBV7-9,TRBJ1-5,CASSFANSNQPQHF
TRBV7-9,TRBJ1-2,CASSSGPIIRTGGYTF
TRBV11-2,TRBJ1-2,CASSWTDSDYGYTF
TRBV6-1,TRBJ1-5,CASSGGGRPQHF
TRBV5-1,TRBJ1-5,CASGLEGNQPQHF
TRBV6-1,TRBJ2-1,CASSDFNEQFF
TRBV5-1,TRBJ1-1,CASSLDLNTEAFF
TRBV5-1,TRBJ2-3,CASSSFGGGPTDTQYF